This T cell receptor (beta chain) was identified during a study of glioma-infiltrating T cells after dendritic cell vaccination. The overall study: Between about 2002 and 2012, patients got autologous tumor lysate-pulsed dendritic cell vaccines.

There are 15 residues in the CDR3. V was clipped by 4 bases and J by 0 bases, with 11 bases between them. Germline V lookup: CDR1 SGDLS, CDR2 YYNGEE. Amplification used 60 V beta primers and 13 J beta primers. Some clones are missing from TCRdb's copy, which holds only in-frame ones; the method was immunoSEQ multiplex PCR. The sample contains around 23,000 clones, roughly 91% of which appear only once. Time point meaning: after dendritic cell vaccination, including at tumor progression/relapse. Source: blood, taken after dendritic cell vaccination. The V gene is TRBV9, the J gene TRBJ1-3; maybe TRBD1 (6 bases). The receptor's source is a human donor with glioblastoma. The DNA for the CDR3 is TGTGCCAGCAGCAGGGGGGGGGTCTCTGGAAACACCATATATTTT. This sequence encodes CASSRGGVSGNTIYF.